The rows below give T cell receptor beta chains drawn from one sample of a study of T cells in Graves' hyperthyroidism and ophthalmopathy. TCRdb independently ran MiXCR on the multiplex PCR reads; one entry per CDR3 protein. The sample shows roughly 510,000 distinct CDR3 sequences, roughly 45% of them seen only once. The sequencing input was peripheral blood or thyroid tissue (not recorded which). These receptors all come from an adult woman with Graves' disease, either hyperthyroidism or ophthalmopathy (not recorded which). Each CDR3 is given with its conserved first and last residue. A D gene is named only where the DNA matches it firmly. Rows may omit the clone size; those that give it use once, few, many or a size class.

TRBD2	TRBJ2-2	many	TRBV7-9	CASSFPTRGRTGTGELFF	TGTGCCAGCAGCTTTCCTACACGCGGGAGGACGGGCACCGGGGAGCTGTTTTTT
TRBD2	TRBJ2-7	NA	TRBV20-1	CSASILAGYEQYF	TGCAGTGCTAGTATTCTAGCGGGCTACGAGCAGTACTTC
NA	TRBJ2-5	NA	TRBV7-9	CASSFLGGVSEETQYF	TGTGCCAGCAGCTTCCTAGGGGGGGTCAGCGAAGAGACCCAGTACTTC
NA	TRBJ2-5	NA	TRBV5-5	CASSFPGLRVEETQYF	TGTGCCAGCAGCTTCCCGGGACTTAGAGTGGAAGAGACCCAGTACTTC
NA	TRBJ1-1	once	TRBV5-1	CASSHRTVGVFF	TGTGCCAGCAGTCATCGGACCGTCGGGGTTTTCTTT
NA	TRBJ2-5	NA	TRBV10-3	CAISEATETQYF	TGTGCCATCAGTGAGGCCACAGAGACCCAGTACTTC
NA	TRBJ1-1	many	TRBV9	CASSVGGTENTEAFF	TGTGCCAGCAGCGTAGGAGGGACCGAGAACACTGAAGCTTTCTTT
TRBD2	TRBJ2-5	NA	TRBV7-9	CASSLQDVSGFQETQYF	TGTGCCAGCAGTCTACAGGACGTTAGCGGGTTCCAAGAGACCCAGTACTTC
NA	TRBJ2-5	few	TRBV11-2	CASSGYGETQYF	TGTGCCAGCAGCGGCTACGGGGAGACCCAGTACTTC
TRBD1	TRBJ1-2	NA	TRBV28	CASSPVRQGAGYTF	TGTGCCAGCAGTCCAGTCCGACAGGGGGCAGGCTACACCTTC
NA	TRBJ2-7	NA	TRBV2	CASSPRDGLSEQYF	TGTGCCAGCTCACCCCGGGACGGGCTTAGCGAGCAGTACTTC
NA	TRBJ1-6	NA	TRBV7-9	CASSATGTEYNSPLHF	TGTGCCAGCAGCGCCACCGGGACGGAATATAATTCACCCCTCCACTTT
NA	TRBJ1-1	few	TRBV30	CAWRRNLNTEAFF	TGTGCCTGGCGCAGAAACCTGAACACTGAAGCTTTCTTT
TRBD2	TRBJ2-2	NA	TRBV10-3	CAVSESGTSLPGELLF	TGTGCCGTCAGTGAGTCCGGGACTAGCCTTCCCGGGGAGCTGCTTTTT
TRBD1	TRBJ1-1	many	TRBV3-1	CASNLQGAEAFF	TGTGCCAGCAACCTCCAGGGGGCTGAAGCTTTCTTT
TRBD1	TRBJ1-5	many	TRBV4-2	CASSQRTGSNQPQHF	TGTGCCAGCAGCCAAAGGACAGGGAGCAATCAGCCCCAGCATTTT
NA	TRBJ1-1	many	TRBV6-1	CASSEAGSSNTEAFF	TGTGCCAGCAGTGAAGCTGGCAGTTCGAACACTGAAGCTTTCTTT
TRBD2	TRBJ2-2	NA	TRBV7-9	CASSLGSASGRSGELFF	TGTGCCAGCAGCTTAGGTTCGGCTAGCGGAAGGTCCGGGGAGCTGTTTTTT
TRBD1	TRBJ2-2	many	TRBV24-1	CATSPVTGAPNTGELFF	TGTGCCACCAGTCCTGTAACAGGGGCTCCGAACACCGGGGAGCTGTTTTTT
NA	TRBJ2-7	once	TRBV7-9	CASSQDGGSDYEQYF	TGTGCCAGCAGCCAAGATGGTGGGTCGGATTACGAGCAGTACTTC
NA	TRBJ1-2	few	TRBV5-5	CASSLGGSSYTF	TGTGCCAGCAGCTTAGGGGGTTCGAGCTACACCTTC
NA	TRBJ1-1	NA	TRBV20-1	CSARAGRGSTEAFF	TGCAGTGCTAGAGCAGGTAGGGGCAGTACTGAAGCTTTCTTT
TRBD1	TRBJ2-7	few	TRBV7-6	CASSPGQGADEQYF	TGTGCCAGCAGCCCCGGACAGGGGGCGGACGAGCAGTACTTC
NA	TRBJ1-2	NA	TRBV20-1	CSARRRDTSGDDGYTF	TGCAGTGCTAGGCGTCGGGACACTTCCGGGGACGATGGCTACACCTTC
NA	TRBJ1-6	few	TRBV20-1	CSAYTRDTSGDDGYTYNSPLHF	TGCAGTGCTTATACCCGGGACACTTCCGGGGACGATGGCTACACCTATAATTCACCCCTCCACTTT
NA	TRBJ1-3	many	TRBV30	CAWSNPRAGNTIYF	TGTGCCTGGAGTAATCCCAGGGCTGGAAACACCATATATTTT